The source of this TCR beta chain is a study of CD8+CD57+ T cells in acquired aplastic anemia. As for the study in general: The study obtained an average of approximately 2.9 ug of DNA from sorted CD4+ and CD8+ cells. Study-level points and caveats: Simpson's diversity of CD8+ cells was not significantly different in patients compared with controls.

The authors sequenced patients whose flow cytometry had shown CD8+CD57+ cell expansion. Diagnosis of severe acquired aplastic anemia applied to all patients. None of the patients had been given any therapy when their blood was sampled. Concerning this clonotype: Its matching antigen is unknown.

Unmatched junction bases numbered 5, after V lost 6 bases and J lost 2 bases. There are 15 residues in the CDR3. CDR1 and CDR2 (germline): SGHTA, FQGTGA. Profiling of TCR beta VDJ combinations and CDR3 sequences used genomic DNA as template. From the reads, TCRdb called clonotypes with MiXCR, one entry per CDR3 protein. The sample lists roughly 290,000 distinct CDR3 sequences; around three fifths were seen once. The sequenced material came from sorted CD4+, CD8+, or CD8+CD57+ T cells (not recorded which) from PBMCs. The rearrangement uses TRBV7-3 and TRBJ2-1; TRBD1 matches 9 bases. This TCR was sampled from a human donor with aplastic anemia. The CDR3 nucleotides read TGTGCCAGCAGTCTGAGACAGGGGGCCTACAATGAGCAGTTCTTC. This gives the protein CASSLRQGAYNEQFF.